This T cell receptor (beta chain) emerged from a study of metastatic and nonmetastatic thyroid tumors. Study findings and constraints: Patients with malignant thyroid tumors reportedly had significantly higher TCR beta diversity than those with benign nodules, in blood and tumor.

A word on this clone: Its antigen is undetermined.

All patients reached thyroid surgery having received no treatment beforehand. TCRdb reprocessed the PCR reads via MiXCR. Of 35,000 to 50,000 clones listed, 25% to 30% are singletons. The CDR3 has 14 residues. V gave up 3 bases and J gave up 7 bases, with 15 bases separating them. Germline V gives CDR1 MNHNS, CDR2 SASEGT. The clonotype originates from a male donor with papillary thyroid cancer or a benign thyroid nodule (not recorded which). Some clones in this sample may be carry-over from other donors' samples. This chain uses TRBV6-1 with TRBJ2-5; the D is unclear. The material sequenced was blood. The DNA of the CDR3 is TGTGCCAGCAGTGATATCCAGGATGAAGGGACCCAGTACTTC. Translation gives CASSDIQDEGTQYF.